The text below deals with one T cell receptor beta chain. Antigen: not known. This entry comes from a study of blood T cells in healthy people across ages. About the study: Roughly one uniquely barcoded beta molecule per two T cells was captured. Study conclusions and caveats: A strong correlation was found between TCR beta diversity and the percentage of naive T cells.

V lost 1 base and J lost 7, with 11 bases in between. CDR1 is DFQATT and CDR2 is SNEGSKA in the germline V gene (reference sequence). The CDR3 is 13 residues long. A J-beta primer mix and a sample-barcoded 5' primer were used in a second PCR of roughly 7 to 12 cycles. TCRdb ran MiXCR on the 5' RACE reads and lists one entry per CDR3 protein. This sample carries more than 650,000 distinct CDR3 sequences, 22% of them seen once, and the ten largest clones take less than 25%. The sample consisted of blood. The chain carries TRBV20-1 and TRBJ2-1, with D possibly called TRBD1 or TRBD2 (5 bases each). The origin of this receptor is a man aged 65-85 years in good health. The CDR3 here is CSARVSGRNEQFF. The CDR3 nucleotides are TGCAGTGCTAGAGTTTCGGGACGGAATGAGCAGTTCTTC.